This is a list of T cell receptor beta chains from one sample in a study of Ad26.COV2.S vaccination and SARS-CoV-2 variants. Sequencing used immunoSEQ multiplex PCR; TCRdb keeps in-frame clones, though not all of them. The sample includes 350,000 to 450,000 clones, about 89% of them seen just once. Here the sequenced sample was peripheral blood, taken in a trial of Ad26.COV2.S vaccine versus placebo. The receptors derive from a person between 18 and 59 years old who received the Ad26.COV2.S COVID-19 vaccine or a placebo. Each CDR3 is given with its conserved first and last residue. The order of the fields is J gene, D gene, V gene, clone size, CDR3 protein, CDR3 DNA. D genes are given only for firm matches. Size tells how often a clone was seen (once, few, many) or the class of an expanded clone, and some rows leave it out.

TRBJ2-5 NA TRBV5-4 NA CASSQGQGYQETQYF TGTGCCAGCAGCCAGGGTCAAGGGTATCAAGAGACCCAGTACTTC
TRBJ2-1 TRBD2 TRBV7-8 NA CASSLRAKGSGGLYNEQFF TGTGCCAGCAGCTTACGGGCGAAGGGGTCGGGAGGGTTATACAATGAGCAGTTCTTC
TRBJ2-3 TRBD2 TRBV7-2 NA CASSRGRAGGDTQYF TGTGCCAGCAGCCGCGGGAGGGCCGGTGGAGATACGCAGTATTTT
TRBJ2-1 TRBD2 TRBV28 NA CASSLAGPYNEQFF TGTGCCAGCAGCCTAGCGGGACCCTACAATGAGCAGTTCTTC
TRBJ2-7 TRBD1 TRBV10-3 NA CAISEPGTVNYEQYF TGTGCCATCAGTGAACCCGGGACAGTGAACTACGAGCAGTACTTC
TRBJ2-7 TRBD2 TRBV29-1 NA CSVSAHSGRRTYEQYF TGCAGCGTTAGTGCGCATAGCGGGAGGCGGACCTACGAGCAGTACTTC
TRBJ1-4 NA TRBV28 NA CASSPGSFHEKLFF TGTGCCAGCAGCCCAGGGTCCTTCCATGAAAAACTGTTTTTT
TRBJ2-5 NA TRBV6-5 NA CASSASGHIGETQYF TGTGCCAGCAGCGCAAGCGGACATATCGGGGAGACCCAGTACTTC
TRBJ2-5 NA TRBV5-4 NA CASSFQETQYF TGTGCCAGCAGTTTCCAAGAGACCCAGTACTTC
TRBJ1-1 NA TRBV6-5 few CASGGGLNTEAFF TGTGCCAGCGGAGGGGGTTTGAACACTGAAGCTTTCTTT
TRBJ2-5 TRBD2 TRBV9 NA CASSVGLAAETQYF TGTGCCAGCAGCGTGGGACTAGCGGCGGAGACCCAGTACTTC
TRBJ1-4 TRBD1 TRBV3-1/TRBV3-2 NA CASSQENRGTNEKLFF TGTGCCAGCAGCCAAGAGAACAGGGGAACTAATGAAAAACTGTTTTTT
TRBJ2-7 NA TRBV28 NA CASSLIEGFPYEQYF TGTGCCAGCAGTTTAATTGAGGGTTTCCCCTACGAGCAGTACTTC
TRBJ2-3 TRBD2 TRBV15 NA CATGGGTPSTDTQYF TGTGCCACCGGGGGGGGTACCCCTAGCACAGATACGCAGTATTTT
TRBJ1-1 TRBD1 TRBV10-2 NA CASRVGQGASEAFF TGCGCCAGCAGAGTGGGACAGGGAGCGTCTGAAGCTTTCTTT
TRBJ1-1 NA TRBV30 NA CAWSVGGTANTEAFF TGTGCCTGGAGTGTCGGCGGGACCGCGAACACTGAAGCTTTCTTT
TRBJ2-7 NA TRBV6-5 NA CASSPREPVSDEQYF TGTGCCAGCAGTCCCCGGGAACCCGTATCGGACGAGCAGTACTTC
TRBJ1-5 NA TRBV20-1 NA CSASRQGREPQHF TGCAGTGCTAGTAGGCAGGGACGGGAGCCCCAGCATTTT
TRBJ2-2 TRBD1 TRBV4-2 NA CASSQVRGRNTGELFF TGTGCCAGCAGCCAAGTTAGGGGGCGGAACACCGGGGAGCTGTTTTTT
TRBJ2-7 NA TRBV5-6 NA CASSLVPSYEQYF TGTGCCAGCAGCTTGGTCCCCAGCTACGAGCAGTACTTC
TRBJ2-3 NA TRBV9 few CASSATERATDTQYF TGTGCCAGCAGCGCCACGGAGCGGGCCACAGATACGCAGTATTTT
TRBJ1-1 NA TRBV2 NA CASSEALNTEAFF TGTGCCAGCAGTGAAGCGCTGAACACTGAAGCTTTCTTT
TRBJ2-3 TRBD2 TRBV29-1 NA CSVDPSGISTDTQYF TGCAGCGTTGATCCTAGCGGGATTAGCACAGATACGCAGTATTTT
TRBJ2-5 TRBD1 TRBV7-2 once CASSSDRGQTQYF TGTGCCAGCAGCTCCGACAGGGGGCAGACCCAGTACTTC
TRBJ2-1 TRBD2 TRBV19 NA CASSMSPSLAGIGNEQFF TGTGCCAGTAGTATGTCCCCCTCTCTAGCGGGAATAGGGAATGAGCAGTTCTTC
TRBJ2-1 TRBD2 TRBV5-1 NA CASSPGTSGVHEFF TGCGCCAGCAGCCCCGGGACTAGCGGTGTTCACGAGTTCTTC
TRBJ1-2 NA TRBV5-1 NA CASSPTNYGYTF TGCGCCAGCAGCCCCACCAACTATGGCTACACCTTC
TRBJ1-1 TRBD1 TRBV14 once CASSQDQFAGGWVTEAFF TGTGCCAGCAGCCAAGATCAGTTTGCAGGGGGCTGGGTCACTGAAGCTTTCTTT
TRBJ1-4 NA TRBV5-1 NA CASSPRVSNEKLFF TGCGCCAGCAGCCCCCGGGTCTCGAATGAAAAACTGTTTTTT
TRBJ2-7 NA TRBV9 NA CASSVGPGPYEQYF TGTGCCAGCAGCGTGGGGCCGGGGCCCTACGAGCAGTACTTC
TRBJ1-1 NA TRBV5-1 NA CASSLAWGGRNTEAFF TGCGCCAGCAGCTTGGCCTGGGGGGGAAGGAACACTGAAGCTTTCTTT
TRBJ2-1 TRBD2 TRBV10-1 NA CASSESGLAPYNEQFF TGCGCCAGCAGTGAGTCGGGACTAGCGCCTTACAATGAGCAGTTCTTC
TRBJ2-7 TRBD2 TRBV9 many CASSVGDSGRRHEQYF TGTGCCAGCAGCGTAGGAGATAGCGGGAGGAGGCACGAGCAGTACTTC
TRBJ2-2 TRBD2 TRBV14 NA CASSYDRNGTSGRAIGELFF TGTGCCAGCAGCTATGACAGGAACGGGACTAGCGGGAGGGCCATCGGGGAGCTGTTTTTT
TRBJ2-7 TRBD1 TRBV15 medium-sized CATSRLQGAGAYEQYF TGTGCCACCAGCAGGTTACAGGGGGCGGGCGCCTACGAGCAGTACTTC
TRBJ2-7 NA TRBV7-6 NA CASSRYSCEQYF TGTGCCAGCAGCCGCTACAGTTGCGAGCAGTACTTC
TRBJ2-2 NA TRBV9 once CASSGLGVAGELFF TGTGCCAGCAGCGGTCTGGGGGTTGCCGGGGAGCTGTTTTTT
TRBJ2-5 NA TRBV28 NA CASSNDQETQYF TGTGCCAGCAGCAACGACCAAGAGACCCAGTACTTC
TRBJ2-2 NA TRBV25-1 NA CASSGKPDHRERELFF TGTGCCAGCAGTGGAAAACCCGACCACAGGGAGAGGGAGCTGTTTTTT
TRBJ2-7 NA TRBV11-3 NA CASRQGGEQYF TGTGCCAGCAGGCAGGGGGGCGAGCAGTACTTC
TRBJ1-2 NA TRBV30 NA CAWKTRDIYGYTF TGTGCCTGGAAGACGCGGGACATCTATGGCTACACCTTC
TRBJ1-5 NA TRBV10-3 NA CAISDSRQPQHF TGTGCCATCAGTGACTCCAGGCAGCCCCAGCATTTT
TRBJ2-1 TRBD1 TRBV19 NA CASRRGDRGVYNEQFF TGTGCCAGTAGAAGAGGGGACAGGGGGGTCTACAATGAGCAGTTCTTC
TRBJ2-7 NA TRBV5-1 NA CASSLAGRGSGHEQYF TGCGCCAGCAGCTTGGCGGGCAGGGGATCGGGTCACGAGCAGTACTTC
TRBJ2-7 NA TRBV11-3 NA CASSLAGQDEQYF TGTGCCAGCAGCTTGGCAGGGCAGGACGAGCAGTACTTC
TRBJ2-3 TRBD2 TRBV28 NA CASSPPLAGGHTQYF TGTGCCAGCAGCCCCCCTCTAGCGGGCGGTCATACGCAGTATTTT
TRBJ1-4 NA TRBV2 NA CASSVGVPAEKLFF TGTGCCAGCAGTGTCGGGGTCCCGGCGGAAAAACTGTTTTTT
TRBJ2-7 TRBD2 TRBV2 NA CASSIPLAGALSYEQYF TGTGCCAGCAGTATACCCCTAGCGGGAGCCCTCTCCTACGAGCAGTACTTC
TRBJ2-3 TRBD2 TRBV28 NA CASSFPKRGGTDTQYF TGTGCCAGCAGTTTCCCGAAGCGGGGGGGCACAGATACGCAGTATTTT